The 24 T cell receptor beta chains below come from one sample, sequenced in a study of cytomegalovirus exposure and HLA in healthy donors. The PCR was carried out with 60 Vbeta primers and 13 Jbeta primers. Libraries were prepared by immunoSEQ multiplex PCR; TCRdb keeps only in-frame clonotypes and omits some of them. The sample holds 100,000 to 150,000 clones, just under 75% seen once. Sequencing input: PBMCs. The receptors were gathered from a man between 60 and 75 years old in good health and CMV-seropositive.

This sequence joins TRBV28 and TRBJ1-1; D remains ambiguous. CDR3 length: 14 residues. Trimming removed 5 bases from V and 1 base from J, with 11 bases in between. Germline loops: CDR1 MDHEN, CDR2 SYDVKM. The CDR3 is CASSPPGRNTEAFF. CDR3 in DNA: TGTGCCAGCAGTCCCCCGGGGAGGAACACTGAAGCTTTCTTT.

This clone was recorded only once. The gene calls are TRBV28 and TRBJ2-3; TRBD2 matches 8 bases. CDR3 length: 16 residues. Per the germline V gene, CDR1 is MDHEN and CDR2 is SYDVKM. V was clipped by 5 bases and J by 0 bases; unmatched bases: 7. The CDR3 sequence: CASSPIAGSSTDTQYF. CDR3 sequence (DNA): TGTGCCAGCAGTCCCATAGCGGGGTCTAGCACAGATACGCAGTATTTT. Complete variable domain (other parts from reference TRBV28 and TRBJ2-3): DVKVTQSSRYLVKRTGEKVFLECVQDMDHENMFWYRQDPGLGLRLIYFSYDVKMKEKGDIPEGYSVSREKKERFSLILESASTNQTSMYLCASSPIAGSSTDTQYFGPGTRLTVL.

This clone was detected only a few times. This chain uses TRBV21-1 with TRBJ1-5; the table's D gene call, TRBD1, was not cross checked with the DNA. TRBV21-1 is deemed a pseudogene. The CDR3 runs to 11 residues. CDR3 DNA sequence: TGTGCCAGGGACAGGGCTCAGCCCCAGCATTTT. Protein: CARDRAQPQHF.

This clone was observed once. The chain combines TRBV30 with TRBJ2-5; tentative D call: TRBD2 (7 bases). The germline V and J ends were trimmed by 7 bases and 4 bases, with 19 bases remaining between them. Germline-derived CDR1 and CDR2 are GTSNPN and SVGIG (reference sequence). The CDR3 covers 14 residues. The CDR3 is CASGRGGRGETQYF. The CDR3 nucleotides read TGTGCCTCGGGTCGCGGGGGCAGAGGAGAGACCCAGTACTTC. The entire variable domain, with the rest obtained from reference TRBV30 and TRBJ2-5, is as follows: SQTIHQWPATLVQPVGSPLSLECTVEGTSNPNLYWYRQAAGRGLQLLFYSVGIGQISSEVPQNLSASRPQDRQFILSSKKLLLSDSGFYLCASGRGGRGETQYFGPGTRLLVL.

This sequence joins TRBV11-2 and TRBJ2-3; no definite D call. This CDR3 region has 15 residues. The germline V gene has CDR1 SGHAT and CDR2 FQNNGV. V was cut by 0 bases and J by 1 base, with 8 bases left in between. The CDR3 region is CASSLDRLGTDTQYF. CDR3 in DNA: TGTGCCAGCAGCTTAGATCGGCTAGGCACAGATACGCAGTATTTT. The whole variable domain, filled in from reference TRBV11-2 and TRBJ2-3, reads EAGVAQSPRYKIIEKRQSVAFWCNPISGHATLYWYQQILGQGPKLLIQFQNNGVVDDSQLPKDRFSAERLKGVDSTLKIQPAKLEDSAVYLCASSLDRLGTDTQYFGPGTRLTVL.

This sequence joins TRBV11-2 and TRBJ1-1; 7 bases fit TRBD1. Unmatched junction bases numbered 10, after V lost 2 bases and J lost 7 bases. CDR1 and CDR2 (germline): SGHAT, FQNNGV. This CDR3 spans 15 amino acids. The CDR3 sequence: CASSLPPGQWGEAFF. CDR3 DNA: TGTGCCAGCAGCTTACCTCCGGGACAGTGGGGTGAAGCTTTCTTT. The full variable domain, rest sourced from reference TRBV11-2 and TRBJ1-1, is EAGVAQSPRYKIIEKRQSVAFWCNPISGHATLYWYQQILGQGPKLLIQFQNNGVVDDSQLPKDRFSAERLKGVDSTLKIQPAKLEDSAVYLCASSLPPGQWGEAFFGQGTRLTVV.

CDR3 residues: CASSQDDGAGVHNEQFF. The CDR3 region has the DNA TGCGCCAGCAGCCAAGATGATGGCGCGGGGGTCCACAATGAGCAGTTCTTC. The chain is built from TRBV4-1 and TRBJ2-1; 7 nucleotides align to TRBD2. This CDR3 region has 17 residues. Germline CDR1 MGHRA, CDR2 YSYEKL. V was pared by 0 bases and J by 5 bases, with 10 bases of the junction left unmatched.

The genes are TRBV6-5 and TRBJ1-4; D call uncertain. Trimming stripped 6 bases from V and 8 bases from J, with 13 bases between. CDR3 length equals 13 residues. Germline assignment: CDR1 MNHEY and CDR2 SVGAGI. The CDR3 reads CASRRARAEKLFF. The CDR3 DNA reads TGTGCCAGCAGGAGGGCGAGGGCCGAAAAACTGTTTTTT.

V gene TRBV5-6 combines with J gene TRBJ1-2; maybe TRBD1 (6 bases). Trimming cost V 2 bases and J 5 bases, with 10 bases left between them. CDR3 length: 13 residues. Germline values: CDR1 SGHDT, CDR2 YYEEEE. The CDR3 sequence: CASSFHRVYGYTF. In DNA form, the CDR3 reads TGTGCCAGCAGCTTCCACAGGGTTTATGGCTACACCTTC.

The chain links TRBV7-9 to TRBJ1-4; D uncertain. CDR3 length: 16 residues. Germline loops: CDR1 SEHNR, CDR2 FQNEAQ (reference sequence). V lost 1 base, J lost 8 bases, and 17 bases lay in between. DNA for the CDR3: TGTGCCAGCAGCTTAGGGCAGGTTTACGAAAAAGAAAAACTGTTTTTT. Translated, it gives CASSLGQVYEKEKLFF.

V and J are TRBV7-6 and TRBJ2-2, with no clear D. V was shortened by 0 bases and J by 7 bases, with 12 bases between the two germline ends. The germline V gene encodes CDR1 SGHVS and CDR2 FNYEAQ. There are 15 residues in the CDR3. The CDR3 is CASSLARVGVGELFF. In nucleotides, the CDR3 is TGTGCCAGCAGCTTAGCTAGAGTCGGTGTCGGGGAGCTGTTTTTT.

The sample holds a few counts of this clone. The chain is built from TRBV10-3 and TRBJ2-2; D is perhaps TRBD2 (5 bases). The V end was cut by 6 bases, the J end by 7 bases, with 12 bases between. There are 13 residues in the CDR3. CDR1 is ENHRY, CDR2 SYGVKD, per germline. CDR3: CAISSGMGGELFF. Here the CDR3 DNA reads TGTGCCATCAGCTCGGGAATGGGCGGGGAGCTGTTTTTT.

The chain links TRBV9 to TRBJ1-1; D remains unclear. CDR1 and CDR2 from the germline V gene are SGDLS and YYNGEE. The CDR3 covers 15 residues. Trimming left V 3 bases short and J 0 bases short, with 12 bases between. CDR3 sequence: CASSATDKLNTEAFF. The CDR3 bases are TGTGCCAGCAGCGCTACTGACAAGTTGAACACTGAAGCTTTCTTT.

This chain uses TRBV6-5 with TRBJ2-7, with D possibly TRBD2 on 5 matching bases. CDR3 size: 14 residues. Looked up from germline, CDR1 is MNHEY and CDR2 is SVGAGI. V was trimmed by 4 bases and J by 4 bases, leaving 14 bases between them. The CDR3 sequence: CASSSPDRGYEQYF. The CDR3 nucleotides read TGTGCCAGCAGTTCCCCAGACCGGGGTTACGAGCAGTACTTC.

This chain joins TRBV10-3 and TRBJ2-6; 9 bases line up with TRBD1. The CDR3 loop spans 16 amino acids. Germline-derived CDR1 and CDR2 are ENHRY and SYGVKD. J gave up 3 bases and V 5 bases, and 5 bases lay outside the gene matches. In DNA, the CDR3 is TGTGCCATCAGTACACAGGGGGCCAGTGGGGCCAACGTCCTGACTTTC. This sequence encodes CAISTQGASGANVLTF.

The chain has TRBV6-1 and TRBJ2-3; TRBD2 might be the D (5 bases). Germline V gene data show CDR1 as MNHNS and CDR2 as SASEGT. The V and J ends lost 6 bases and 5 bases respectively, with 15 bases between them. There are 14 residues in the CDR3. In DNA, the CDR3 is TGTGCCAGCAGCTCTGGACTGCTCGGAGATACGCAGTATTTT. Translated, it gives CASSSGLLGDTQYF.

The rearrangement uses TRBV5-6 and TRBJ2-3; 8 nucleotides align to TRBD2. This CDR3 has 15 residues. The V segment lost 3 bases and the J segment 1 base; nucleotides outside the gene matches: 4. Germline V lookup: CDR1 SGHDT, CDR2 YYEEEE. This CDR3 reads CASSWGAGGTDTQYF. CDR3 DNA sequence: TGTGCCAGCAGCTGGGGAGCGGGGGGCACAGATACGCAGTATTTT.

This chain connects TRBV7-3 to TRBJ1-1; no clear D gene. This CDR3 has 16 residues. Germline CDR1 is SGHTA and CDR2 is FQGTGA. The ends were cut back, 1 base at V and 2 bases at J, with 14 bases in the middle. The CDR3 DNA sequence: TGTGCCAGCAGCTTAAACGGGGTCGGGATTAACACTGAAGCTTTCTTT. This encodes CASSLNGVGINTEAFF.

The rearrangement links TRBV6-5 to TRBJ1-1, with a possible D match to TRBD1 (5 bases). Looked up from germline, CDR1 is MNHEY and CDR2 is SVGAGI. Trimming pared 4 bases from V and 3 bases from J, leaving 15 bases between. The CDR3 sequence is 15 residues long. CDR3 region: CASSSPGGRDTEAFF. The CDR3 bases are TGTGCCAGCAGTTCCCCGGGGGGGAGGGACACTGAAGCTTTCTTT.

Here the CDR3 reads CASSQRFSDTQYF. The CDR3 nucleotides read TGTGCCAGCAGCCAGAGGTTTTCGGATACGCAGTATTTT. The chain couples TRBV9 to TRBJ2-3; D not resolved. V was trimmed by 4 bases and J by 6 bases, leaving 12 bases between them. The CDR3 contains 13 residues. The germline CDR1 and CDR2 sequences are SGDLS and YYNGEE. Full variable domain (rest looked up from reference TRBV9 and TRBJ2-3): DSGVTQTPKHLITATGQRVTLRCSPRSGDLSVYWYQQSLDQGLQFLIQYYNGEERAKGNILERFSAQQFPDLHSELNLSSLELGDSALYFCASSQRFSDTQYFGPGTRLTVL.

This clone occurred once. V is TRBV2 and J is TRBJ1-6; 8 bases are a match to TRBD1. J gave up 7 bases and V 11 bases, and 13 bases lay outside the gene matches. The CDR3 totals 15 residues. Germline assignment: CDR1 SNHLY and CDR2 FYNNEI. DNA for the CDR3: TGTGCCTCCGGTCCGGGGACAGGCTGGAATTCACCCCTCCACTTT. It is translated as CASGPGTGWNSPLHF.

The gene calls are TRBV28 and TRBJ1-6, with a tentative D call TRBD1 (6 bases). The germline CDR1 and CDR2 sequences are MDHEN and SYDVKM. Trimming cost V 2 bases and J 6 bases, with 17 bases left between them. The CDR3 spans 17 residues. Written as DNA, the CDR3 is TGTGCCAGCAGTTTAAATTTCAGGCGGGGGCTTAATTCACCCCTCCACTTT. It is translated as CASSLNFRRGLNSPLHF.

The DNA for the CDR3 is TGTGCCAGCAGCCTTCCCCACGCGGTGGTGTACTTC. This translates into CASSLPHAVVYF. This chain joins TRBV7-9 and TRBJ2-5; D uncertain. The germline V and J ends were trimmed by 5 bases and 13 bases, with 17 bases remaining between them. Germline V gene sequence: CDR1 SEHNR, CDR2 FQNEAQ (reference sequence). This CDR3 is built from 12 residues.

V is TRBV11-2 and J is TRBJ2-1; tentative D call: TRBD2 (6 bases). Germline V gene lookup returns CDR1 SGHAT and CDR2 FQNNGV. CDR3 length: 14 amino acids. V was cut by 2 bases and J by 5 bases, with 10 bases left in between. This CDR3 is CASSLTVADNEQFF. The CDR3, as DNA: TGTGCCAGCAGCTTAACGGTAGCGGACAATGAGCAGTTCTTC.